The 21 T cell receptor beta chains reported below all come from one sample, sequenced in a study of blood T cell repertoires in COVID-19. Sequencing was performed with immunoSEQ multiplex PCR; in TCRdb, only in-frame clones are kept and a portion is missing. The sample lists some 72,000 clones, around 88% occurring once. Sequenced sample: peripheral blood. The receptors here all came from a man in his fifties or sixties with acute or convalescent COVID-19.

The genes are TRBV9 and TRBJ2-3, with D perhaps matching TRBD1 (5 bases). Trimming cost V 5 bases and J 1 base, with 17 bases left between them. The CDR3 totals 16 residues. Germline V gene sequence: CDR1 SGDLS, CDR2 YYNGEE. CDR3 sequence: CASSVHVTAGTDTQYF. CDR3 nucleotide sequence: TGTGCCAGCAGTGTTCACGTGACAGCCGGCACAGATACGCAGTATTTT.

This chain uses TRBV19 with TRBJ2-1, with 10 nucleotides matching TRBD1. This CDR3 has 17 residues. Germline-derived CDR1 and CDR2 are LNHDA and SQIVND (reference sequence). V was pared by 5 bases and J by 1 base, with 8 bases of the junction left unmatched. DNA of the CDR3: TGTGCCAGTAGTGGGGACAGGGGACCGACTTCCTACAATGAGCAGTTCTTC. Its protein product is CASSGDRGPTSYNEQFF.

The chain links TRBV5-6 to TRBJ2-3; D perhaps matches TRBD1 (5 bases). V dropped 4 bases and J dropped 2 bases, with 8 bases sitting between them. Germline CDR1 SGHDT, CDR2 YYEEEE. The CDR3 sequence is 13 residues long. DNA of the CDR3: TGTGCCAGCAGCAAGACAGCCACAGATACGCAGTATTTT. As protein: CASSKTATDTQYF.

The V gene is TRBV5-1, the J gene TRBJ1-5; D possibly corresponds to TRBD1 (5 bases). The CDR3 extends over 14 amino acids. Germline-derived CDR1 and CDR2 are SGHRS and YFSETQ. Trimming left V 0 bases short and J 6 bases short, with 10 bases between. CDR3 DNA sequence: TGCGCCAGCAGCTTGGGTCAGGGCGGTCAGCCCCAGCATTTT. Its translation is CASSLGQGGQPQHF.

The rearrangement links TRBV5-4 to TRBJ2-3; TRBD2 might be the D (6 bases). The CDR3 sequence is 15 residues long. Germline-derived CDR1 and CDR2 are SGHNT and YYREEE (reference sequence). V shed 0 bases and J shed 1 base, with 9 bases lying between them. The DNA of the CDR3 is TGTGCCAGCAGCTTGGGCGGGGCCCGCACAGATACGCAGTATTTT. Encoded protein: CASSLGGARTDTQYF.

The chain joins TRBV19 to TRBJ1-6; TRBD1 might be the D (5 bases). Trimming took off 5 bases at V and 4 bases at J, with 12 bases between the two ends. This CDR3 contains 15 residues. Germline values: CDR1 LNHDA, CDR2 SQIVND (reference sequence). DNA of the CDR3: TGTGCCAGTAGTCCCCTACGACAGTATAATTCACCCCTCCACTTT. This gives the protein CASSPLRQYNSPLHF.

In nucleotides, the CDR3 is TGTGCCAGCAGTTCGGGGGGGAACACTGAAGCTTTCTTT. Translation gives CASSSGGNTEAFF. V is TRBV27 and J is TRBJ1-1; the D gene is possibly TRBD1 (5 bases). There are 13 residues in the CDR3. The V gene lost 4 bases and the J gene lost 1 base, with 7 bases spanning the gap. Germline CDR1 MNHEY, CDR2 SMNVEV (reference sequence).

The CDR3 loop is CASSQELTPSTDTQYF. CDR3 DNA sequence: TGTGCCAGCAGCCAAGAGCTTACCCCTAGCACAGATACGCAGTATTTT. This rearrangement joins TRBV13 to TRBJ2-3, with D uncertain. CDR3 length: 16 residues. Germline assignment: CDR1 PRHDT and CDR2 FYEKMQ (reference sequence). The germline V and J ends were trimmed by 5 bases and 0 bases, with 15 bases remaining between them.

This clone occurred once. This chain uses TRBV27 with TRBJ1-1, with unresolved D. There are 14 residues in the CDR3. The ends were cut back, 7 bases at V and 5 bases at J, with 17 bases in the middle. Germline lookup yields CDR1 MNHEY and CDR2 SMNVEV (reference sequence). CDR3 sequence (DNA): TGTGCCAGCACCCTAAGAACCGGGGAGACTGAAGCTTTCTTT. Protein product: CASTLRTGETEAFF.

This clone was seen a single time. The chain links TRBV19 to TRBJ1-4; 7 nucleotides match TRBD1. J lost 0 bases, V lost 5 bases, and 9 bases had no gene match. The CDR3 sequence is 17 residues long. CDR1 and CDR2 (germline): LNHDA, SQIVND (reference sequence). The CDR3, as DNA: TGTGCCAGTAGTGACCACCGGGACAGAACAACTAATGAAAAACTGTTTTTT. As protein: CASSDHRDRTTNEKLFF.

The chain carries TRBV7-2 and TRBJ2-2; weak D call: TRBD2 (5 bases). This CDR3 is built from 15 residues. CDR1 is SGHTA, CDR2 FQGNSA, per germline. V lost 2 bases, J lost 2 bases, and 9 bases lay in between. This CDR3 is CASSLRGINTGELFF. The CDR3 DNA reads TGTGCCAGCAGCTTAAGAGGGATAAACACCGGGGAGCTGTTTTTT.

This CDR3 reads CASSNVQGSLGNTIYF. The CDR3 nucleotides are TGTGCCAGCAGCAACGTACAGGGCTCTTTAGGAAACACCATATATTTT. The chain uses TRBV6-2 or TRBV6-3 and TRBJ1-3; perhaps TRBD1 as D (6 bases). From germline, CDR1 is MNHEY and CDR2 SVGEGT. The CDR3 spans 16 residues. V lost 6 bases and J 4 bases, leaving 19 bases between the germline ends.

The CDR3 DNA is TGTGCCAGTGCCCCGACTAGCGGGAGTAAGTCCTACAATGAGCAGTTCTTC. The encoded protein is CASAPTSGSKSYNEQFF. The genes are TRBV19 and TRBJ2-1; TRBD2 matches at 12 bases. In germline, CDR1 is LNHDA, CDR2 SQIVND (reference sequence). The CDR3 sequence is 17 residues long. Trimming cost V 8 bases and J 1 base; bases outside gene matches: 9.

J is TRBJ2-4 and V is TRBV5-4; 11 bases are a match to TRBD1. The CDR3 runs to 15 residues. Per germline, CDR1 SGHNT and CDR2 YYREEE (reference sequence). The V gene end was trimmed by 0 bases and the J gene end by 12 bases; junction bases not matched to a gene: 8. CDR3 sequence (DNA): TGTGCCAGCAGCTTGGCGGGACAGGGGGAGGTCGGTCAGTACTTC. As protein: CASSLAGQGEVGQYF.

The V call is TRBV5-1, the J call TRBJ2-1; TRBD2 matches 11 bases. Germline V CDR1 and CDR2: SGHRS, YFSETQ. The CDR3 runs to 15 residues. The trim removed 4 bases at V and 6 bases at J, leaving 6 bases unmatched. CDR3 in amino acids: CASSGGTSGVNEQFF. The CDR3 DNA reads as TGCGCCAGCAGCGGGGGGACTAGCGGAGTCAATGAGCAGTTCTTC.

The chain carries TRBV2 and TRBJ2-7; D is uncertain. Germline CDR1 and CDR2: SNHLY and FYNNEI. The CDR3 is 13 residues long. V was pared by 4 bases and J by 3 bases, with 10 bases between. CDR3 sequence: CASSVISNYEQYF. The CDR3 DNA is TGTGCCAGCAGTGTGATTAGCAACTACGAGCAGTACTTC.

This clone came up once. The V call is TRBV28, the J call TRBJ1-6; maybe TRBD1 (5 bases). Trimming cost V 2 bases and J 0 bases, with 5 bases left between them. The germline CDR1 and CDR2 sequences are MDHEN and SYDVKM. The CDR3 is 15 residues long. The CDR3 DNA sequence: TGTGCCAGCAGTTTAGACAGCTCCTATAATTCACCCCTCCACTTT. Protein sequence: CASSLDSSYNSPLHF.

The rearrangement joins TRBV6-5 to TRBJ1-4, with D unclear. The CDR3 loop spans 15 amino acids. Germline CDR1 reads MNHEY; CDR2 reads SVGAGI. Trimming removed 0 bases from V and 3 bases from J, with 8 bases in between. The CDR3 coding sequence is TGTGCCAGCAGTTACTCTGTACAGTCTAATGAAAAACTGTTTTTT. It translates to CASSYSVQSNEKLFF.

The chain joins TRBV5-1 to TRBJ1-2; D may be TRBD1 (6 bases). Germline CDR1 and CDR2: SGHRS and YFSETQ. The CDR3 length is 15 residues. V lost 0 bases, J lost 6 bases, and 15 bases lay in between. The CDR3 loop reads CASSLAGDGLDGYTF. The CDR3 DNA reads as TGCGCCAGCAGCTTGGCAGGGGATGGCCTCGATGGCTACACCTTC.

This chain links TRBV5-4 with TRBJ1-3, with 7 bases that match TRBD1. The CDR3 totals 15 residues. J gave up 4 bases and V 4 bases, and 8 bases lay outside the gene matches. The germline V gene encodes CDR1 SGHNT and CDR2 YYREEE (reference sequence). The DNA of the CDR3 is TGTGCCAGCAGCATCCAAGGGGGCACCGGAAACACCATATATTTT. This codes for CASSIQGGTGNTIYF.

This clone has a handful of counts. This chain connects TRBV15 to TRBJ2-7; TRBD1 agrees at 8 bases. The germline V gene has CDR1 LNHNV and CDR2 YYDKDF (reference sequence). The V gene end was trimmed by 1 base and the J gene end by 3 bases; junction bases not matched to a gene: 2. This CDR3 is 14 amino acids long. The DNA for the CDR3 is TGTGCCACCAGCAGAGCCACAGGGGGCTACGAGCAGTACTTC. This sequence encodes CATSRATGGYEQYF.